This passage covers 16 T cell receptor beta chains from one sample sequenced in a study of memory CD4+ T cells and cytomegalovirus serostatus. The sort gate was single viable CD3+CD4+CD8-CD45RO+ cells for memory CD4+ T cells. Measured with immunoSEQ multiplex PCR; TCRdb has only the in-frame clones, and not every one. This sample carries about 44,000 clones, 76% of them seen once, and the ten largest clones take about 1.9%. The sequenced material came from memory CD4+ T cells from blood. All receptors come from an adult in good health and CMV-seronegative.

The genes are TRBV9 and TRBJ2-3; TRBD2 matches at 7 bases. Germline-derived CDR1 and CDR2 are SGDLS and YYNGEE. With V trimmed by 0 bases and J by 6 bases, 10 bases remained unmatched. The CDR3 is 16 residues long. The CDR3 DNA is TGTGCCAGCAGCGTAGGAGCGGGACTACCGGGGGATACGCAGTATTTT. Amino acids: CASSVGAGLPGDTQYF. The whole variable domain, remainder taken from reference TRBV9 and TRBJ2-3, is DSGVTQTPKHLITATGQRVTLRCSPRSGDLSVYWYQQSLDQGLQFLIQYYNGEERAKGNILERFSAQQFPDLHSELNLSSLELGDSALYFCASSVGAGLPGDTQYFGPGTRLTVL.

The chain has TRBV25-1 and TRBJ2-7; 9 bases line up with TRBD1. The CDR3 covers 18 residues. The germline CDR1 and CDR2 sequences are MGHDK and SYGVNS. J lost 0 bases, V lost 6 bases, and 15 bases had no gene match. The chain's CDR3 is CASSPMGGQGPYSYEQYF. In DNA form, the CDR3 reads TGTGCCAGCAGCCCCATGGGCGGACAGGGGCCTTACTCCTACGAGCAGTACTTC.

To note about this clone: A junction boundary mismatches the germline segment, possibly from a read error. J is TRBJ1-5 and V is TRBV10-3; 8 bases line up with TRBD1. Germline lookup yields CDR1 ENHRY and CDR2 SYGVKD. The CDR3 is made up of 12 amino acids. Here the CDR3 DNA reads TGTGCCATTGGACAGGGCAAACAGCCCCAGCATTTT. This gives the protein CAIGQGKQPQHF.

The CDR3 loop is CASSFLALADTQYF. The DNA of the CDR3 is TGTGCCAGCAGCTTCCTAGCGCTTGCAGATACGCAGTATTTT. This chain uses TRBV7-2 with TRBJ2-3; D is perhaps TRBD2 (6 bases). The CDR3 extends over 14 amino acids. The germline V gene has CDR1 SGHTA and CDR2 FQGNSA. Trimming took 3 bases from V and 4 from J, leaving 11 bases between them.

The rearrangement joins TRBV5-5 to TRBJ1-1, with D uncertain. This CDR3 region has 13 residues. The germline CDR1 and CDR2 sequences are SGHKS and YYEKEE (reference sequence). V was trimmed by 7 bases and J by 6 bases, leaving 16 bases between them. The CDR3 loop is CASQQFQGAEAFF. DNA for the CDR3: TGTGCCAGCCAACAATTTCAAGGTGCTGAAGCTTTCTTT.

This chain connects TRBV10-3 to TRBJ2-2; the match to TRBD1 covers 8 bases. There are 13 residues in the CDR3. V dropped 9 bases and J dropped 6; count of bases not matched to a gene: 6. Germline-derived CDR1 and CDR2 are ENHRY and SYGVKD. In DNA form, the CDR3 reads TGTGCCATGTCTGAACAGGGGGCCGGGGAGCTGTTTTTT. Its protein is CAMSEQGAGELFF.

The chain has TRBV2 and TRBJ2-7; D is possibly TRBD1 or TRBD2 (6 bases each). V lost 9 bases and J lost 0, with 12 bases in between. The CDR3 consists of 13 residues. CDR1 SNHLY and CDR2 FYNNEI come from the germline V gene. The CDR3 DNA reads TGTGCCAGTAAAGGGGGGCTCTCCTACGAGCAGTACTTC. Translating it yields CASKGGLSYEQYF.

Here the CDR3 DNA reads TGTGCCAGCGGCAAGTCGGGACAGGGGGCATCTACTAGCACAGATACGCAGTATTTT. This translates into CASGKSGQGASTSTDTQYF. The V gene is TRBV9, the J gene TRBJ2-3; TRBD1 aligns across 12 bases. After removal of 7 bases from V and 0 bases from J, the junction contained 15 bases not matched to a gene. This CDR3 contains 19 residues. Germline loops: CDR1 SGDLS, CDR2 YYNGEE.

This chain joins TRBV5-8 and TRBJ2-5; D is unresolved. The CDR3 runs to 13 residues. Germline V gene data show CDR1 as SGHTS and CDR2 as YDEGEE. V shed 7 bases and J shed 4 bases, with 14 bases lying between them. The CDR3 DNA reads TGTGCCAGCCGTTTAAAGGGTAGAGAGACCCAGTACTTC. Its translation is CASRLKGRETQYF.

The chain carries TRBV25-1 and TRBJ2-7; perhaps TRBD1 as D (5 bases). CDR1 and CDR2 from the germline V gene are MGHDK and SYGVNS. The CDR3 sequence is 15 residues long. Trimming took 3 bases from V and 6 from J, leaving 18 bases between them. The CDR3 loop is CASSDPARVDSEQYF. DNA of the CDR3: TGTGCCAGCAGTGATCCGGCCAGGGTAGACTCCGAGCAGTACTTC.

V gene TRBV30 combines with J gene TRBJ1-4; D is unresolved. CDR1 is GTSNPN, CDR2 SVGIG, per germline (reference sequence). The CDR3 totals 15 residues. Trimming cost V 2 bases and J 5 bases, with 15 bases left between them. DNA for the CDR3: TGTGCCTGGAGTCTCGGCTGGGGAGCCAATGAAAAACTGTTTTTT. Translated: CAWSLGWGANEKLFF. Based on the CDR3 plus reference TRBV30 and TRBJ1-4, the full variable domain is SQTIHQWPATLVQPVGSPLSLECTVEGTSNPNLYWYRQAAGRGLQLLFYSVGIGQISSEVPQNLSASRPQDRQFILSSKKLLLSDSGFYLCAWSLGWGANEKLFFGSGTQLSVL.

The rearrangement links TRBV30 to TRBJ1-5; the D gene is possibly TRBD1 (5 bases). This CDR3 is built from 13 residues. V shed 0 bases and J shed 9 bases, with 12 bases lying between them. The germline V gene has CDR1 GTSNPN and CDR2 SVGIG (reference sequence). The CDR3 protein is CAWSVEGLGPQHF. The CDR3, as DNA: TGTGCCTGGAGTGTTGAGGGGCTGGGGCCCCAGCATTTT.

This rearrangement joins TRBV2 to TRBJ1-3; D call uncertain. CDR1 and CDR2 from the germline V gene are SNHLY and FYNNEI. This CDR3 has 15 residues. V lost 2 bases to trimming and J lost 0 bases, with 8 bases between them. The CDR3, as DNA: TGTGCCAGCAGTGAAAATAGGGTCTCTGGAAACACCATATATTTT. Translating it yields CASSENRVSGNTIYF.

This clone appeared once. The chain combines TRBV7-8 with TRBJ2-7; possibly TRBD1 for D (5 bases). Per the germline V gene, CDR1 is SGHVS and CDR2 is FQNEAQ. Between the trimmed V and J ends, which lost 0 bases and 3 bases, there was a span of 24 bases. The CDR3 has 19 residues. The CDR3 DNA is TGTGCCAGCAGCTTAGCGAAGTTCTATTTGGGGCAGGTGGTCTACGAGCAGTACTTC. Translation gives CASSLAKFYLGQVVYEQYF.

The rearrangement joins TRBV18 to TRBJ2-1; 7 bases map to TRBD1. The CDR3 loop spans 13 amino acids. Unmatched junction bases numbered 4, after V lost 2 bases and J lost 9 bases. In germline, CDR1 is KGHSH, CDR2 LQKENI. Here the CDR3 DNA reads TGTGCCAGCTCACCAATGGACAGGCCTGAGCAGTTCTTC. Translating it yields CASSPMDRPEQFF. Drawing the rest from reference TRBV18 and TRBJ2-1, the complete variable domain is NAGVMQNPRHLVRRRGQEARLRCSPMKGHSHVYWYRQLPEEGLKFMVYLQKENIIDESGMPKERFSAEFPKEGPSILRIQQVVRGDSAAYFCASSPMDRPEQFFGPGTRLTVL.

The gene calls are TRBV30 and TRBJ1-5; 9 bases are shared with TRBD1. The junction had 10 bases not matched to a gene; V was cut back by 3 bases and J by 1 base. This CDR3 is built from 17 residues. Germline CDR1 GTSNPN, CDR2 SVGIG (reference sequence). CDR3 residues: CAWRGGTGSNSNQPQHF. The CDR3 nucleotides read TGTGCCTGGAGGGGGGGGACAGGGTCCAACAGCAATCAGCCCCAGCATTTT. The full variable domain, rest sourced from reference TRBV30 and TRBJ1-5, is SQTIHQWPATLVQPVGSPLSLECTVEGTSNPNLYWYRQAAGRGLQLLFYSVGIGQISSEVPQNLSASRPQDRQFILSSKKLLLSDSGFYLCAWRGGTGSNSNQPQHFGDGTRLSIL.